This is a list of T cell receptor beta chains from one sample in a study of metastatic and nonmetastatic thyroid tumors. With MiXCR, TCRdb called clones anew from the PCR reads. The table has some 19,000 clones, around a quarter seen once. The sample taken for sequencing was tumor tissue. The receptors come from a female donor with papillary thyroid cancer or a benign thyroid nodule (not recorded which). Some clones in this sample may be carry-over from other donors' samples. Each CDR3 is given with its conserved first and last residue. A D gene is named only where the DNA matches it firmly. Not all rows give a size; the values are once, few, many and, for expanded clones, a class.

J gene: TRBJ1-5
clone size: many
V gene: TRBV10-2
D gene: .
CDR3 DNA: TGCGCCAGCAGCACAGTGGGGATGTATCAGCCCCAGCATTTT
CDR3 protein: CASSTVGMYQPQHF

J gene: TRBJ1-2
clone size: medium-sized
V gene: TRBV28
D gene: .
CDR3 DNA: TGTGCCAGCAACTCAGGGACCGGCTACACCTTC
CDR3 protein: CASNSGTGYTF

J gene: TRBJ1-1
clone size: many
V gene: TRBV14
D gene: .
CDR3 DNA: TGTGCCAGCAGCCAAGAAGGGACCCTATACGACAACAACCTGAACACTGAAGCTTTCTTT
CDR3 protein: CASSQEGTLYDNNLNTEAFF

J gene: TRBJ1-2
clone size: .
V gene: TRBV27
D gene: .
CDR3 DNA: TGTGTCAGCAGTTCCCCGTTTGGATGGGGCTACACCTTC
CDR3 protein: CVSSSPFGWGYTF

J gene: TRBJ1-1
clone size: few
V gene: TRBV28
D gene: .
CDR3 DNA: TGTGCCAGCAGTTTTAGCTACAGGGAAGCTTTCTTT
CDR3 protein: CASSFSYREAFF

J gene: TRBJ2-1
clone size: many
V gene: TRBV30
D gene: .
CDR3 DNA: TGTGCCTGGAGTGTTTTCGGAGGATCCTACAATGAGCAGTTCTTC
CDR3 protein: CAWSVFGGSYNEQFF

J gene: TRBJ2-2
clone size: many
V gene: TRBV4-1
D gene: .
CDR3 DNA: TGCGCCAGCAGCCAAGATACTAGCCCCAGCCTCACCGGGGAGCTGTTTTTT
CDR3 protein: CASSQDTSPSLTGELFF

J gene: TRBJ1-1
clone size: medium-sized
V gene: TRBV2
D gene: .
CDR3 DNA: TGTGCCAGCAGTGAGGACCTCAAGGACACTGAAGCTTTCTTT
CDR3 protein: CASSEDLKDTEAFF

J gene: TRBJ2-1
clone size: few
V gene: TRBV19
D gene: TRBD2
CDR3 DNA: TGTGCCAGTAGTATAAGATCGGGGGGGTACAATGAGCAGTTCTTC
CDR3 protein: CASSIRSGGYNEQFF

J gene: TRBJ2-1
clone size: many
V gene: TRBV20-1
D gene: .
CDR3 DNA: TGCAGTGCTAGATCGGACTTCTATATGGGTTACAATGAGCAGTTCTTC
CDR3 protein: CSARSDFYMGYNEQFF

J gene: TRBJ1-5
clone size: few
V gene: TRBV6-2/TRBV6-3
D gene: .
CDR3 DNA: TGTGCCAGCAGTTGGACAGGCAATCAGCCCCAGCATTTT
CDR3 protein: CASSWTGNQPQHF

J gene: TRBJ1-3
clone size: many
V gene: TRBV9
D gene: .
CDR3 DNA: TGTGCCAGCAGCTTAAGCATTGGGGGGACTGGAAACACCATATATTTT
CDR3 protein: CASSLSIGGTGNTIYF